This is a list of T cell receptor beta chains from one sample in a study of T cell changes during pregnancy in multiple sclerosis. Clones were sequenced by immunoSEQ multiplex PCR, and TCRdb holds only the in-frame ones, with some missing. The data show roughly 56,000 clones, around 90% seen once. Sequencing used CD4+ T cells from peripheral blood mononuclear cells, obtained after pregnancy. The receptors come from a female donor in good health, enrolled as a control in a pregnancy study. Both conserved end residues are part of each CDR3. A D gene is named only where the DNA matches it firmly. Some rows have no size entry. The others give once, few or many, or a class for an expanded clone.

J gene: TRBJ2-7; clone size: .; V gene: TRBV19; D gene: TRBD1; CDR3 DNA: TGTGCCAGTAGTATCCGACAGGGAAGTTACGAGCAGTACTTC; CDR3 protein: CASSIRQGSYEQYF
J gene: TRBJ2-7; clone size: .; V gene: TRBV6-5; D gene: TRBD1; CDR3 DNA: TGTGCCAGCAGTTATACCATCGTGAGACAGGGCGGCGAGCAGTACTTC; CDR3 protein: CASSYTIVRQGGEQYF
J gene: TRBJ1-2; clone size: few; V gene: TRBV6-6; D gene: TRBD1; CDR3 DNA: TGTGCCAGCAGTTACTTAGGGGGCGTGGGTGATGGCTACACCTTC; CDR3 protein: CASSYLGGVGDGYTF
J gene: TRBJ2-2; clone size: .; V gene: TRBV19; D gene: .; CDR3 DNA: TGTGCCAGTAGTCTTGCCGGGGGCACCGGGGAGCTGTTTTTT; CDR3 protein: CASSLAGGTGELFF
J gene: TRBJ1-3; clone size: .; V gene: TRBV2; D gene: TRBD1; CDR3 DNA: TGTGCCAGCAGTTCCCAGGGACAGGGAAACACCATATATTTT; CDR3 protein: CASSSQGQGNTIYF
J gene: TRBJ2-2; clone size: .; V gene: TRBV29-1; D gene: .; CDR3 DNA: TGCAGCGTTGAAGAGGGGGGAAACGGGGAGCTGTTTTTT; CDR3 protein: CSVEEGGNGELFF
J gene: TRBJ1-6; clone size: .; V gene: TRBV7-9; D gene: .; CDR3 DNA: TGTGCCAGCAGTTCCGGTCAGGAGGTGTCACCCCTCCACTTT; CDR3 protein: CASSSGQEVSPLHF
J gene: TRBJ1-4; clone size: .; V gene: TRBV15; D gene: TRBD1; CDR3 DNA: TGTGCCACCAGCCTGGGACAGCTTAATGAAAAACTGTTTTTT; CDR3 protein: CATSLGQLNEKLFF
J gene: TRBJ1-3; clone size: .; V gene: TRBV5-6; D gene: .; CDR3 DNA: TGTGCCAGCTCGCAGGCGGGTGGAAACACCATATATTTT; CDR3 protein: CASSQAGGNTIYF
J gene: TRBJ2-7; clone size: .; V gene: TRBV7-6; D gene: TRBD2; CDR3 DNA: TGTGCCAGCAGCTCCGGGGGGGGGTATTACGAGCAGTACTTC; CDR3 protein: CASSSGGGYYEQYF
J gene: TRBJ1-4; clone size: .; V gene: TRBV6-1; D gene: .; CDR3 DNA: TGTGCCAGCAGTGAAGCGAGCATGCGGCTGTTTTTT; CDR3 protein: CASSEASMRLFF
J gene: TRBJ1-6; clone size: once; V gene: TRBV6-1; D gene: .; CDR3 DNA: TGTGCCAGCAGAATGAACCGGGGCAGGGGATCACCCCTCCACTTT; CDR3 protein: CASRMNRGRGSPLHF
J gene: TRBJ1-1; clone size: .; V gene: TRBV15; D gene: TRBD1; CDR3 DNA: TGTGCCACCAGCAACACAGGGGCGAGAACTGAAGCTTTCTTT; CDR3 protein: CATSNTGARTEAFF
J gene: TRBJ1-2; clone size: .; V gene: TRBV7-8; D gene: .; CDR3 DNA: TGTGCCAGCAGGAAAAGGGAGGGGGGCCCGGTCTATGGCTACACCTTC; CDR3 protein: CASRKREGGPVYGYTF
J gene: TRBJ1-2; clone size: .; V gene: TRBV11-3; D gene: .; CDR3 DNA: TGTGCCAGCAGCTTAGGGCCTAACTATGGCTACACCTTC; CDR3 protein: CASSLGPNYGYTF
J gene: TRBJ2-3; clone size: .; V gene: TRBV12-5; D gene: TRBD2; CDR3 DNA: TGTGCTAGTGGTACAATTAGCGGGGGGGTAACTAGCACAGATACGCAGTATTTT; CDR3 protein: CASGTISGGVTSTDTQYF
J gene: TRBJ1-2; clone size: .; V gene: TRBV18; D gene: .; CDR3 DNA: TGTGCCAGCTCACCCGGGTTGGCTAACTATGGCTACACCTTC; CDR3 protein: CASSPGLANYGYTF
J gene: TRBJ2-6; clone size: .; V gene: TRBV7-2; D gene: .; CDR3 DNA: TGTGCCAGCAGCTTAGACAGGGCTGGGGCCAACGTCCTGACTTTC; CDR3 protein: CASSLDRAGANVLTF